This T cell receptor (beta chain) was documented in a study of blood T cell repertoires in COVID-19. The CDR3 covers 16 residues. V was shortened by 4 bases and J by 0 bases, with 14 bases between the two germline ends. Per the germline V gene, CDR1 is SGHDT and CDR2 is YYEEEE. The protocol was immunoSEQ multiplex PCR, while the TCRdb copy is restricted to in-frame clones and leaves out a portion. The repertoire holds over 50,000 clones, 86% seen once, with about an eighth in the top ten. The sample taken for sequencing was peripheral blood. V usage is TRBV5-6 and J usage is TRBJ2-1; D might be TRBD1 (5 bases). This sequence originates from a man in his 70s with active COVID-19. CDR3 region: CASSHPRASSYNEQFF. CDR3 nucleotide sequence: TGTGCCAGCAGCCACCCCAGGGCAAGCTCCTACAATGAGCAGTTCTTC.